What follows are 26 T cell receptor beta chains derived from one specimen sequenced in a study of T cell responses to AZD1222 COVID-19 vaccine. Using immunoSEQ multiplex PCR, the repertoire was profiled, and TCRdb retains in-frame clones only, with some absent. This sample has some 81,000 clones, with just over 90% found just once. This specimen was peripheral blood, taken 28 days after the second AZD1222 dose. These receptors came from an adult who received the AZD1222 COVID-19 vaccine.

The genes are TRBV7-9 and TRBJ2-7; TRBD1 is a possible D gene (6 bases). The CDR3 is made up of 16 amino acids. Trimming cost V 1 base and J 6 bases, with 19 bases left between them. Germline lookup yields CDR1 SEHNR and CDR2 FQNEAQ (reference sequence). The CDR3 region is CASSLVVGHQTAEQYF. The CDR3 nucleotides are TGTGCCAGCAGCTTAGTTGTGGGACACCAGACAGCCGAGCAGTACTTC.

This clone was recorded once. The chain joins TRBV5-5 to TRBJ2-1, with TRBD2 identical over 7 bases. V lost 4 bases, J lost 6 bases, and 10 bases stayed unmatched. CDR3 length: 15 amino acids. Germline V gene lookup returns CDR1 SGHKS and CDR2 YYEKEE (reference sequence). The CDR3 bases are TGTGCCAGCAGCCCTATAAGACTAGCAGTCAATGAGCAGTTCTTC. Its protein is CASSPIRLAVNEQFF.

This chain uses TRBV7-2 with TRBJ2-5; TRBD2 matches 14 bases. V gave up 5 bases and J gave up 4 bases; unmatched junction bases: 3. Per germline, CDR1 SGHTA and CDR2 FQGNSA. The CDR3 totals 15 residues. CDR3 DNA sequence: TGTGCCAGCAGCCCGGGACTAGCGGGAGCAGAGACCCAGTACTTC. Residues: CASSPGLAGAETQYF.

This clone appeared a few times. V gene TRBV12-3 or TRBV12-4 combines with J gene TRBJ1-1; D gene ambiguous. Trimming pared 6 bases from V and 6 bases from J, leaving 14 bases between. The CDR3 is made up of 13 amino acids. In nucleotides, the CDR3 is TGTGCCAGCAGCCGTCCTCCCCCCCCTGAAGCTTTCTTT. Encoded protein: CASSRPPPPEAFF.

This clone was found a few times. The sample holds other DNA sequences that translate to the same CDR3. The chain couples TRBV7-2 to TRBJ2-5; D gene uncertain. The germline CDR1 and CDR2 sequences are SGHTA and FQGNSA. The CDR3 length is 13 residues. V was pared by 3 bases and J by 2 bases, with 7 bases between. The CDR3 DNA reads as TGTGCCAGCAGCTTGTCCCCACAAGAGACCCAGTACTTC. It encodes CASSLSPQETQYF.

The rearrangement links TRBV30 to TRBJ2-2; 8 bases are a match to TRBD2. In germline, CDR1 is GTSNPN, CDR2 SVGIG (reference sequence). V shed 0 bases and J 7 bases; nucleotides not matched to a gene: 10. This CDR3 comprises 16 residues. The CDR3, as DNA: TGTGCCTGGAGTGTAGTGGGACTAGATGTAGGCGGGGAGCTGTTTTTT. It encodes CAWSVVGLDVGGELFF.

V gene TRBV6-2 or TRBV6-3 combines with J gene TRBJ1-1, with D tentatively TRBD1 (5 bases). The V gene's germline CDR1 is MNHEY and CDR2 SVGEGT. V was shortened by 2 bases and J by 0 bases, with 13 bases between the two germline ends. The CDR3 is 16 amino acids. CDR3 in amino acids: CASSYRPSGMNTEAFF. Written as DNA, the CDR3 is TGTGCCAGCAGTTACCGGCCTTCAGGGATGAACACTGAAGCTTTCTTT.

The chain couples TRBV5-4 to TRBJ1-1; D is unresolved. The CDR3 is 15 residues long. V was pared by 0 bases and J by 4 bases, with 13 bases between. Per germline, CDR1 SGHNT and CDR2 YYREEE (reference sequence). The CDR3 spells CASSLDANSGTEAFF. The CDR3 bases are TGTGCCAGCAGCTTGGATGCCAACTCGGGCACTGAAGCTTTCTTT.

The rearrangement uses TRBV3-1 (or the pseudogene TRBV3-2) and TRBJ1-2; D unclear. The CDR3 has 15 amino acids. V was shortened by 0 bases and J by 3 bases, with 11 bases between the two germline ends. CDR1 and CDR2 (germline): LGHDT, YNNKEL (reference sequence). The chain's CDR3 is CASSQDPAAYYGYTF. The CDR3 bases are TGTGCCAGCAGCCAAGACCCCGCAGCATACTATGGCTACACCTTC.

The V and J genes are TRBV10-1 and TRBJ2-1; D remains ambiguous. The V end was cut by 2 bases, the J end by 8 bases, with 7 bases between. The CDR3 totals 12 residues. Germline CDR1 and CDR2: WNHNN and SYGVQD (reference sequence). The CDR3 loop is CASSEGWDEQFF. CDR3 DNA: TGCGCCAGCAGTGAGGGGTGGGATGAGCAGTTCTTC.

The CDR3 nucleotides are TGTGCCAGCAGCCCCGGGTCCTCCCGGGTTGCTTTCTTT. This sequence encodes CASSPGSSRVAFF. The chain is built from TRBV6-6 and TRBJ1-1, with D unclear. This CDR3 has 13 amino acids. Germline V gives CDR1 MNHNY, CDR2 SVGAGI (reference sequence). The ends were cut back, 6 bases at V and 11 bases at J, with 19 bases in the middle.

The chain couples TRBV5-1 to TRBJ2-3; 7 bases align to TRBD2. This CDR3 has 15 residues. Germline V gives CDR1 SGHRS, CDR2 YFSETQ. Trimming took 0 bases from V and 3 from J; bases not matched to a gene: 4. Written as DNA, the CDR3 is TGCGCCAGCAGCTTGGTGGGAGGGACGACAGATACGCAGTATTTT. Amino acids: CASSLVGGTTDTQYF.

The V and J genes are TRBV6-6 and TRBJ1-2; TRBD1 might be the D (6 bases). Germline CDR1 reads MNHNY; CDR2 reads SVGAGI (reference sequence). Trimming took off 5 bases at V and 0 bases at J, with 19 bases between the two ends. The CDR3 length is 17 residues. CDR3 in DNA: TGTGCCAGCAGTCCAAGCAGGGGAAGTCGGCCTAACTATGGCTACACCTTC. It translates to CASSPSRGSRPNYGYTF.

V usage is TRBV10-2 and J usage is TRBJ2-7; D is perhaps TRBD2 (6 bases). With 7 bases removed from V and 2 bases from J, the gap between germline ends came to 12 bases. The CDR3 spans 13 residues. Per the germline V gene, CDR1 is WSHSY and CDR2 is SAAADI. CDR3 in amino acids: CASMRGGPYEQYF. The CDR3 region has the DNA TGCGCCAGCATGAGGGGAGGTCCCTACGAGCAGTACTTC.

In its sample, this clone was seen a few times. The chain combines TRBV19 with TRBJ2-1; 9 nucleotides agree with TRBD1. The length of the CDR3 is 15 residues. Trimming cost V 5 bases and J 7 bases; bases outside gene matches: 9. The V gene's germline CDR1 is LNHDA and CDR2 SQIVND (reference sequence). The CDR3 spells CASSASGTGRNEQFF. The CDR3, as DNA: TGTGCCAGTAGTGCCTCCGGGACAGGGAGGAATGAGCAGTTCTTC.

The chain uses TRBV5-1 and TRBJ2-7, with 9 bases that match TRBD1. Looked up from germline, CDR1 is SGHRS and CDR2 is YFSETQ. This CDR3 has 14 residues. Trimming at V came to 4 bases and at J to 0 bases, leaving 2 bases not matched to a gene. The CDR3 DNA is TGCGCCAGCAGCCTGGGACAGGGCTCCTACGAGCAGTACTTC. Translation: CASSLGQGSYEQYF.

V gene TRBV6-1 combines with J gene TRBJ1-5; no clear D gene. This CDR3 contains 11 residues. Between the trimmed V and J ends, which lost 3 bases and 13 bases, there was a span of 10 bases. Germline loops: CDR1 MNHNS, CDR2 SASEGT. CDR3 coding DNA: TGTGCCAGCAGTGATTGGGGATCACAGCATTTT. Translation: CASSDWGSQHF.

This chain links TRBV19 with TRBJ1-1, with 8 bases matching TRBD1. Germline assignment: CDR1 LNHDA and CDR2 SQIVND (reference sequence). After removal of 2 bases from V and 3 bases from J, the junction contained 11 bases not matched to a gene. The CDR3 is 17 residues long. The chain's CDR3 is CASSINFGTGSYTEAFF. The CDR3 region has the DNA TGTGCCAGTAGTATAAACTTCGGGACAGGCAGTTACACTGAAGCTTTCTTT.

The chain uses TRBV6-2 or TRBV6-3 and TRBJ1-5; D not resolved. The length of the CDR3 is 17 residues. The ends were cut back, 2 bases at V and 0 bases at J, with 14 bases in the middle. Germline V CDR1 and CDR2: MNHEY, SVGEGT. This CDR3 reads CASSYNRAVYSNQPQHF. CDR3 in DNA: TGTGCCAGCAGTTACAATCGGGCAGTTTATAGCAATCAGCCCCAGCATTTT.

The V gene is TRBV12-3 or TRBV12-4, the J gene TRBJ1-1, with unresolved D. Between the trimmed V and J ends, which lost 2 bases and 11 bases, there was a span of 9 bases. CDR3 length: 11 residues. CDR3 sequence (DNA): TGTGCCAGCAGTTTACACAACGCGGCTTTCTTT. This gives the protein CASSLHNAAFF.

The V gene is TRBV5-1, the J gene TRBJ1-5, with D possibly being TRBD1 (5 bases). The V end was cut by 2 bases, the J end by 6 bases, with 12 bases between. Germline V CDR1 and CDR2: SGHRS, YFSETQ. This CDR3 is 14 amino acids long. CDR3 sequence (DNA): TGCGCCAGCAGCTTCGGGAGGGGAGGTCAGCCCCAGCATTTT. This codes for CASSFGRGGQPQHF. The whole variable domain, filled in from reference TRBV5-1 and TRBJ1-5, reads KAGVTQTPRYLIKTRGQQVTLSCSPISGHRSVSWYQQTPGQGLQFLFEYFSETQRNKGNFPGRFSGRQFSNSRSEMNVSTLELGDSALYLCASSFGRGGQPQHFGDGTRLSIL.

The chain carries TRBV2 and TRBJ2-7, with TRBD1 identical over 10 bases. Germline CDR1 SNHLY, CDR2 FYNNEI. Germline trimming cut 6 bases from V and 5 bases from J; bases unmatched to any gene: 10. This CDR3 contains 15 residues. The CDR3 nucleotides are TGTGCCAGCAGAGACCTGGGACAGGGGATCCACGAGCAGTACTTC. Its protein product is CASRDLGQGIHEQYF.

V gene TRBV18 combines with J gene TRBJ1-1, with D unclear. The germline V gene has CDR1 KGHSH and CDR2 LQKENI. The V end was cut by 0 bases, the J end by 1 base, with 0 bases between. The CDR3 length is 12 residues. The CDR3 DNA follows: TGTGCCAGCTCACCACCGAACACTGAAGCTTTCTTT. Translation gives CASSPPNTEAFF.

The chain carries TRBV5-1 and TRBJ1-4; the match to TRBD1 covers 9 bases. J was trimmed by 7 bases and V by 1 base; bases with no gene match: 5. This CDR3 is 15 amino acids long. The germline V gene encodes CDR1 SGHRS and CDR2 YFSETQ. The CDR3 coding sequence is TGCGCCAGCAGCTTGATGGGGACAGGGATTGAAAAACTGTTTTTT. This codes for CASSLMGTGIEKLFF. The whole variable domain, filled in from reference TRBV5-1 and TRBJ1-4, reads KAGVTQTPRYLIKTRGQQVTLSCSPISGHRSVSWYQQTPGQGLQFLFEYFSETQRNKGNFPGRFSGRQFSNSRSEMNVSTLELGDSALYLCASSLMGTGIEKLFFGSGTQLSVL.

The DNA of the CDR3 is TGTGCTAGTGCTACGGGACCCTTTAGCACAGATACGCAGTATTTT. Protein sequence: CASATGPFSTDTQYF. This sequence joins TRBV12-5 and TRBJ2-3; D is perhaps TRBD1 or TRBD2 (5 bases each). Germline V lookup: CDR1 LGHNT, CDR2 FRNRAP. CDR3 length equals 15 residues. Trimming took 7 bases from V and 0 from J, leaving 14 bases between them.

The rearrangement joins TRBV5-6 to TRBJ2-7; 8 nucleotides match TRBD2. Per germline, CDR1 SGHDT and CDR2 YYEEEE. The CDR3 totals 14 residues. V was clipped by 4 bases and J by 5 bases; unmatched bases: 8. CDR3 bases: TGTGCCAGCAGCCGCGGGGGGAGGGTCCACGAGCAGTACTTC. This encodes CASSRGGRVHEQYF.